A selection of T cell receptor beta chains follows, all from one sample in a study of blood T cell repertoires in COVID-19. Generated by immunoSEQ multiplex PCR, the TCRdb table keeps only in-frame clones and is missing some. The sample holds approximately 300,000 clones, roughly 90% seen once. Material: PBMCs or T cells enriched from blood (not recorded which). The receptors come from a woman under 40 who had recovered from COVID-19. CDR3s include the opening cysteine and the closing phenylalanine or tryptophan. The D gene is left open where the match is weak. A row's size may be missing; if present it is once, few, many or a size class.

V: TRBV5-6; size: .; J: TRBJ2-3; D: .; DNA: TGTGCCAGCAGCCGTCGGGGCACAGATACGCAGTATTTT; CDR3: CASSRRGTDTQYF
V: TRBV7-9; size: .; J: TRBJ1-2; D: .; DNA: TGTGCCAGCAGCTTACAAGGCCCCACAGGCTTCGGTGGGTATGGCTACACCTTC; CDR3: CASSLQGPTGFGGYGYTF
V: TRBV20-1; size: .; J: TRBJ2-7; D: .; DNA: TGCAGCCTCCTACTAGTGAACGAGCAGTACTTC; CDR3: CSLLLVNEQYF
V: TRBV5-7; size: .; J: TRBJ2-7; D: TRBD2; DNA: TGTGCCAGCAGCTTGAAGGGAGGGTTCATTAGGTACGAGCAGTACTTC; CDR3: CASSLKGGFIRYEQYF
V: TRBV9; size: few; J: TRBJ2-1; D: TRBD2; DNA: TGTGCCAGCAGCTTGTTAGCGGGGGGCCACTCCTACAATGAGCAGTTCTTC; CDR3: CASSLLAGGHSYNEQFF
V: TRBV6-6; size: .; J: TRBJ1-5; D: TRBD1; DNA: TGTGCCAGCAGTTTCGGCAGGGGGGGCAATCAGCCCCAGCATTTT; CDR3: CASSFGRGGNQPQHF
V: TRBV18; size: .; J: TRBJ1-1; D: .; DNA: TGTGCCAGCTCACCTACTTCAGGGAAGTCGCGAACTGAAGCTTTCTTT; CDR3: CASSPTSGKSRTEAFF
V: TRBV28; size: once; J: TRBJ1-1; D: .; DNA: TGTGCCAGCAAGACAACAGCTAACACTGAAGCTTTCTTT; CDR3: CASKTTANTEAFF
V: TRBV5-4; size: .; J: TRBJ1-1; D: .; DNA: TGTGCCAGCAGCTTGGGCGTTTTGGCAGGGAACACTGAAGCTTTCTTT; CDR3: CASSLGVLAGNTEAFF
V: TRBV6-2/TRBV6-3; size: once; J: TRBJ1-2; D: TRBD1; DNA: TGTGCCAGCAGTTACTCGAGCAGGGGGCTTGGCTACACCTTC; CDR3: CASSYSSRGLGYTF
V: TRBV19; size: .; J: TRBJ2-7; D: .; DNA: TGTGCCAGTAGTTCTAGTCGATTAGACTACGAGCAGTACTTC; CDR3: CASSSSRLDYEQYF
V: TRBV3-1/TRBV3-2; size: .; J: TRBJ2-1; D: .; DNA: TGTGCCAGCACGCGGTCGGACTCCTACAATGAGCAGTTCTTC; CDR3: CASTRSDSYNEQFF
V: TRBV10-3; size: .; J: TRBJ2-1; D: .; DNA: TGTGCCATCAGTCGACAGTACAATGAGCAGTTCTTC; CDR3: CAISRQYNEQFF
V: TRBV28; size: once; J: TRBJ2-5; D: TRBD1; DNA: TGTGCCAGCAGTTACATCGGAACAGGGGGTTGGGCCCAGTACTTC; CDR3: CASSYIGTGGWAQYF
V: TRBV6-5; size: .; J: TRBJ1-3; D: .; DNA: TGTGCCAGCAGTAGACAGGTGAACTCTGGAAACACCATATATTTT; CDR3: CASSRQVNSGNTIYF
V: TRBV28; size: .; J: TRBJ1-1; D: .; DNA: TGTGCCAGCAGTGACCTTAATAGCGCCGAAGCTTTCTTT; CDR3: CASSDLNSAEAFF
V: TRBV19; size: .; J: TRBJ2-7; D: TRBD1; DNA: TGTGCCAGTAGGAGAAAAGACAGGGGGTACGGGTACGAGCAGTACTTC; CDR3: CASRRKDRGYGYEQYF
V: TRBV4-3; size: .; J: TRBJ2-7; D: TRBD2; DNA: TGCGCCAGCAGCCATTGGACTAGCGGCTACGAGCAGTACTTC; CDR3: CASSHWTSGYEQYF
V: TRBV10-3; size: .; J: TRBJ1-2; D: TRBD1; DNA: TGTGCCATCAGCGGACAGGCTTACTATGGCTACACCTTC; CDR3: CAISGQAYYGYTF
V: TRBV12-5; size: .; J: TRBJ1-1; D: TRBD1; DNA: TGTGCTAGTGGTTTGGGGCAGGGGGACACTGAAGCTTTCTTT; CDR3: CASGLGQGDTEAFF
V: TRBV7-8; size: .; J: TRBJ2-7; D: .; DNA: TGTGCCAGCAGCTTGCGGGTATCATACGAGCAGTACTTC; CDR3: CASSLRVSYEQYF
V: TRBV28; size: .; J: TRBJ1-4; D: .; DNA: TGTGCCAGCAGGGGCGCCGGAACTAATGAAAAACTGTTTTTT; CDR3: CASRGAGTNEKLFF
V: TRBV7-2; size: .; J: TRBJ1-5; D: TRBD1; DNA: TGTGCCAGCAGCCTCGACAGGGTTCAGCCCCAGCATTTT; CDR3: CASSLDRVQPQHF
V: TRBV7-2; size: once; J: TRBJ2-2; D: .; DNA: TGTGCCAGCAGCTTAGAAGCCAGGGGGGACGGGGAGCTGTTTTTT; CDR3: CASSLEARGDGELFF
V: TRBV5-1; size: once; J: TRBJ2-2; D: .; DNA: TGCGCCAGCAGCTTGGGGAACAGCCCACCGAACACCGGGGAGCTGTTTTTT; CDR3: CASSLGNSPPNTGELFF
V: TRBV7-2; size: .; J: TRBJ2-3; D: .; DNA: TGTGCCAGCAGCTTAAATTATGGTAGAGATACGCAGTATTTT; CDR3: CASSLNYGRDTQYF
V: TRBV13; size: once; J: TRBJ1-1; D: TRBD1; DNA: TGTGCCAGCAGCCCGAGACAAAAAGGGACAGGGGAAGCTTTCTTT; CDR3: CASSPRQKGTGEAFF
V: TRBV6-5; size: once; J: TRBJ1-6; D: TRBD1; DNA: TGTGCCAGCAATCCTACAGGGGTGAATTCACCCCTCCACTTT; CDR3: CASNPTGVNSPLHF
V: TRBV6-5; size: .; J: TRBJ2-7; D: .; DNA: TGTGCCAGCAGTTACTACGAGACTCGCTCCTACGAGCAGTACTTC; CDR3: CASSYYETRSYEQYF
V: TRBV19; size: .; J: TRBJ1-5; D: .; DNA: TGTGCCAGTAGTATTTACAGGGTTAGCAATCAGCCCCAGCATTTT; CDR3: CASSIYRVSNQPQHF
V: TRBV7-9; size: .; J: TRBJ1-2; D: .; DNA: TGTGCCAGCAGCACCCGATTGACTCAAGCTAACTATGGCTACACCTTC; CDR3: CASSTRLTQANYGYTF
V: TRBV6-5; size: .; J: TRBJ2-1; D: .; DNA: TGTGCCAGCACCCCCCCGGGTTACAATGAGCAGTTCTTC; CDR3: CASTPPGYNEQFF
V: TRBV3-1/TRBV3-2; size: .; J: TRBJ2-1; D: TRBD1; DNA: TGTGCCAGCAGCCAATCCCACCGGGACAGCAAGTTCAATGAGCAGTTCTTC; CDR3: CASSQSHRDSKFNEQFF
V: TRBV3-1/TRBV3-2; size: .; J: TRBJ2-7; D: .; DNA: TGTGCCAGCAGCTCGGGACTTCACGAGCAGTACTTC; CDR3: CASSSGLHEQYF
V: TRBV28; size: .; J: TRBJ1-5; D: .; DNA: TGTGCCAGCAGTCCGACAGTTAGCAATCAGCCCCAGCATTTT; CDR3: CASSPTVSNQPQHF